This T cell receptor beta chain was recovered during a study of identical twins. Study findings and constraints: Interpretation of the results relied on cross-sectional statistical analysis and not on following the same donors. Weaker excess sharing between twins was seen in beta out-of-frame sequences.

TCRdb re-analysed the 5' RACE reads in MiXCR, keeping a single row per CDR3 protein. The profile shows 700,000 or so distinct CDR3 sequences, 21% of them singletons. V lost 3 bases and J lost 4; bases outside the gene matches: 6. Germline V CDR1 and CDR2: SEHNR, FQNEAQ (reference sequence). This CDR3 has 15 residues. Of note for this clonotype: Its antigen is still unknown.

These sequences were also reported in another study, on T cells expressing NK-cell markers. According to that study: CD8+ T cells in over 5 donors included dominant NKG2C+ clonotypes at about 1.0-8%.

Sequencing input: PBMCs. The clonotype comes from a woman younger than 30 in good health. The V gene is TRBV7-9, the J gene TRBJ2-1; 7 bases align to TRBD1. The CDR3 is CASSFHGQVYNEQFF. DNA of the CDR3: TGTGCCAGCAGCTTTCATGGACAGGTTTACAATGAGCAGTTCTTC.